The clone carrying this TCR beta chain was found many times. As yet, its antigen is unknown. These data come from a study of glioma-infiltrating T cells. CDR1 and CDR2 from the germline V gene are SNHLY and FYNNEI. There are 14 residues in the CDR3. V gave up 7 bases and J gave up 1 base; unmatched junction bases: 4. TCR alpha and beta CDR3 regions were amplified from RNA using iRepertoire nested multiplex PCR. TCRdb itself ran the multiplex PCR reads through MiXCR, one entry per CDR3 protein. The sample holds tens of thousands of distinct CDR3 sequences; around 23% are singletons and the top ten take approximately 6.7%. Study results and limitations: Above-expected tissue-blood divergence occurred in all gliomas, most in low-grade ones.

Sequencing was performed on glioma tissue, nonneoplastic brain tissue, or PBMCs (not recorded which). V usage is TRBV2 and J usage is TRBJ2-3, with 8 bases fitting TRBD2. The source of this sequence is a human donor with low-grade glioma or glioblastoma, undergoing nonglioma brain surgery, or in good health (not recorded which). The CDR3 is CASNAAGGTDTQYF. The CDR3 coding sequence is TGTGCCAGCAACGCAGCGGGGGGCACAGATACGCAGTATTTT.